This entry features one T cell receptor (beta chain) sequence. This sample is drawn from a study of blood T cell repertoires in COVID-19. As for the study in general: The samples span acute and convalescent COVID-19 from the United States, Italy and Spain. Sample material is recorded as cDNA or gDNA derived from T cells, B-cell-depleted T cells, or PBMCs.

Germline V CDR1 and CDR2: MNHNY, SVGAGI (reference sequence). The CDR3 has 16 amino acids. V was clipped by 4 bases and J by 5 bases; unmatched bases: 8. Per the original data handling: Amplification of reference gene primers was used by the study to estimate nucleated cell counts. This table comes from immunoSEQ multiplex PCR, and its TCRdb copy is limited to in-frame clones, with some not included. V and J calls and clone size are given by that table; D and trimming were obtained from the DNA. The table has roughly 150,000 clones, about 90% seen once. The rearrangement uses TRBV6-6 and TRBJ2-3, with 11 positions matching TRBD2. This TCR was recovered from an older man with acute or convalescent COVID-19. The sequenced sample was peripheral blood. The CDR3 protein is CASSSTSGSRLDTQYF. For the CDR3, the DNA is TGTGCCAGCAGTTCTACTAGCGGGAGTCGATTAGATACGCAGTATTTT.